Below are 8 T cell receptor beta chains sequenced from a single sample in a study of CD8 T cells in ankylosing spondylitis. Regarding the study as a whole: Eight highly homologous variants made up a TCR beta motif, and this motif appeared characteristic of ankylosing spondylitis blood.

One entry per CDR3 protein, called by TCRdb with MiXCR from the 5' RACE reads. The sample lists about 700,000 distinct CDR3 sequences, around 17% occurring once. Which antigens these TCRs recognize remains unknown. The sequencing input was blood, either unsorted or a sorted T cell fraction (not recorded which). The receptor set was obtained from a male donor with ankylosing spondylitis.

The CDR3 sequence: CASGVVGPRSETQYF. The CDR3 nucleotides read TGTGCCAGCGGGGTGGTGGGGCCGCGATCCGAGACCCAGTACTTC. V is TRBV12-3 or TRBV12-4 and J is TRBJ2-5; perhaps TRBD1 as D (5 bases). Trimming took 8 bases from V and 5 from J, leaving 21 bases between them. The CDR3 contains 15 residues.

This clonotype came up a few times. CDR3 sequence reads: CASSQEQGAGANVLTF. CDR3 nucleotides: TGCGCCAGCAGCCAAGAACAGGGTGCCGGGGCCAACGTCCTGACTTTC. The chain couples TRBV4-1 to TRBJ2-6, with D possibly matching TRBD1 (6 bases). CDR1 and CDR2 (germline): MGHRA, YSYEKL. V shed 0 bases and J shed 4 bases, with 10 bases lying between them. The CDR3 spans 16 residues.

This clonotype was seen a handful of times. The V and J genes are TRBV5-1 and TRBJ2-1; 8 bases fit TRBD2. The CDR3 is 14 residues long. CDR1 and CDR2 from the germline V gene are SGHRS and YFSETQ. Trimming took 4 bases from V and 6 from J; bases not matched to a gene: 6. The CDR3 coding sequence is TGCGCCAGCAGCCAGGCGGGGGGCACCAATGAGCAGTTCTTC. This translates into CASSQAGGTNEQFF.

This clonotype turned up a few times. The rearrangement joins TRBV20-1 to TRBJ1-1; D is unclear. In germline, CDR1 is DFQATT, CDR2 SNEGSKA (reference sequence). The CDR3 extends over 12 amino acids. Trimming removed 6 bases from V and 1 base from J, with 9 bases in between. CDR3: CSAPEWNTEAFF. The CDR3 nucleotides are TGCAGTGCCCCGGAATGGAACACTGAAGCTTTCTTT.

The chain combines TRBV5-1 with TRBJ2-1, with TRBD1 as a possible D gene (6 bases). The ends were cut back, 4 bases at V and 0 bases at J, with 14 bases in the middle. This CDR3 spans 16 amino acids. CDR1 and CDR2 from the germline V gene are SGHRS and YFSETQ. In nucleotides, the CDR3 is TGCGCCAGCAGCCATGTACAGGGAGTCTCCTACAATGAGCAGTTCTTC. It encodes CASSHVQGVSYNEQFF.

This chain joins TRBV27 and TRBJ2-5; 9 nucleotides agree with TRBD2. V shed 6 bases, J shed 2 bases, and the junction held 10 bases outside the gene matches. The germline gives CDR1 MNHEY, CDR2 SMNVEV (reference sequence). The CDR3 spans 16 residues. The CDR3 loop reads CASSSLPAGGQETQYF. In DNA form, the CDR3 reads TGTGCCAGCAGCTCCCTACCAGCGGGAGGTCAAGAGACCCAGTACTTC.

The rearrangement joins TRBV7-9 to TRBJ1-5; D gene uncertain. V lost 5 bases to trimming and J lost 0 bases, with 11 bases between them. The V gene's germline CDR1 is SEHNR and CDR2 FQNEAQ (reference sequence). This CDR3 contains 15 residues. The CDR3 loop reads CASSRSAGSNQPQHF. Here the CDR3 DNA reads TGTGCCAGCAGCCGCTCCGCGGGTAGCAATCAGCCCCAGCATTTT.

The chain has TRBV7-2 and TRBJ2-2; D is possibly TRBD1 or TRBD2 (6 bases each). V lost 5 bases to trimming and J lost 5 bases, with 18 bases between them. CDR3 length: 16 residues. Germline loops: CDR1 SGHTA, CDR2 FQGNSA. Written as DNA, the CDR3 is TGTGCCAGCAGCCGGCGGGGCAAGGGGGTGACCGGGGAGCTGTTTTTT. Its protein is CASSRRGKGVTGELFF. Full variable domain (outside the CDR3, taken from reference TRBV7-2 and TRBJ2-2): GAGVSQSPSNKVTEKGKDVELRCDPISGHTALYWYRQSLGQGLEFLIYFQGNSAPDKSGLPSDRFSAERTGGSVSTLTIQRTQQEDSAVYLCASSRRGKGVTGELFFGEGSRLTVL.